Here is one T cell receptor beta chain with its context. There is no known antigen for this receptor. No base qualities exist here, and no much larger clone lies one base off it. This entry is derived from a study of T cell responses to AZD1222 COVID-19 vaccine (dated by TCRdb to 2020 to 2022). Background on the whole study: AZD1222 recipients given second doses at about 4 weeks or at about 12 weeks were pooled, since spike-specific TCR depth and breadth were not found to differ between the two schedules. Trial participants were enrolled by age into subgroups of 18-55, 56-69 and 70-plus years, and about 150, 27 and 61 TCR-sequenced participants, respectively, were included in these subgroups. A total of over 230 trial participants underwent TCR sequencing, of whom 207 had received two doses of AZD1222 and around 26 had received two doses of the MenACWY control vaccine. What the work shows at the level of the full study, not this receptor alone: The 56-69-year group was small, and its depth increase did not reach significance, likely because of low power. No day 14 peak-response samples were available, so repertoires were characterized only after the peak T cell response. Only a handful of AZD1222 recipients were SARS-CoV-2 seropositive at baseline, limiting conclusions about previously exposed vaccinees. Participants were mostly white British, with more females than males. The authors suggested clonal diversity may have been underestimated. A significant rise in spike-specific TCR breadth and depth was observed after two AZD1222 doses relative to day 0 and relative to MenACWY recipients. The vaccine-associated CD4 TCRs covered the entire spike protein, and the dominant responses fell in regions 160-218 and 743-854. Nearly half of unique spike-specific TCRs reportedly recognized epitopes outside regions mutated in the B.1.351 and B.1.1.7 variants.

Explained via the paper, the time point label denotes: baseline before first vaccination. Samples from vaccinated people were obtained from the UK trials COV001 and COV002, which included a single-blind randomized controlled phase 2/3 trial of AZD1222 (ChAdOx1 nCoV-19) in healthy adults. Trial participant PBMC samples were collected at day 0 and day 28 after the second dose for TCRbeta chain sequencing. Trimming removed 1 base from V and 1 base from J; the gene matches leave 2 bases unexplained. The germline V gene (reference sequence) sets CDR1 to MNHEY and CDR2 to SMNVEV. From the cysteine through the phenylalanine, the CDR3 covers 15 amino acids. Only CDR3 DNA remains: 45 bases, in frame from the first base. The CDR3 regions of human TCRbeta chains were analyzed by immunosequencing. The published analysis was carried out like this. TCRs in the repertoires were matched against a reference library of SARS-CoV-2-specific TCRs that had been generated with the MIRA antigen-specificity platform. Breadth was defined as the fraction of unique TCRs that were SARS-CoV-2-associated. Depth was defined as the fraction of total T cells that were SARS-CoV-2-associated. Using the MIRA data, each spike-specific TCR was assigned both to the spike region to which the TCR was reactive and to a CD4 or CD8 class. Log10-transformed breadth and depth values were compared by one-way ANOVA with Sidak's multiple comparisons tests. Drawn from immuneACCESS, this table holds only the in-frame rearrangements with V and J called that TCRdb kept. Clones are partly lost; checked studies trace under half to an unresolved V gene and leave the rest unexplained. V, J and clone size were drawn from that table, and D and trimming were deduced from the DNA. In all, the sample holds some 92,000 clones, and roughly 90% of those were seen once. The leading ten clones occupy less than 3.5% of the sample.

This clonotype was obtained from an adult in good health. This sequence uses TRBV27 and TRBJ2-7; the junction holds 9 bases that match TRBD1. Sequencing used peripheral blood, obtained on day 0 of AZD1222 vaccination. The CDR3 region has the sequence CASSLWGTGSYEQYF. The bases read TGTGCCAGCAGTTTATGGGGGACAGGGTCCTACGAGCAGTACTTC.